This T cell receptor beta chain was obtained from a study of blood T cell repertoires in COVID-19. The repertoire was sequenced with immunoSEQ multiplex PCR; TCRdb's copy has only in-frame clones and lacks some. The repertoire includes about 71,000 clones, roughly 82% of them detected once, and roughly an eighth sits in the top ten. Germline V gene data show CDR1 as SGHTA and CDR2 as FQGTGA. V lost 5 bases, J lost 8 bases, and 16 bases stayed unmatched. The CDR3 has 17 amino acids. This sequence was found in a woman of 80 years or more with acute or convalescent COVID-19. The chain couples TRBV7-3 to TRBJ2-1, with 9 bases identical to TRBD2. Sequencing input: peripheral blood. The DNA of the CDR3 is TGTGCCAGCAGCCAGCAGACTATTAGCGGGAGAAGATATGAGCAGTTCTTC. Translating it yields CASSQQTISGRRYEQFF.